The entry below gives a single T cell receptor (beta chain) sequence along with its context. The data were obtained in a study of OX40 agonist ivuxolimab in advanced cancers. Here immunoSEQ multiplex PCR was the method, and the copy in TCRdb shows in-frame clones only, minus some. The table includes 60,000 to 80,000 clones, approximately 90% detected once. The sequence was collected from an adult with an advanced solid tumor such as melanoma, head and neck, liver or kidney cancer. The source was CD4+ or CD8+ T cells sorted from blood, collected in a trial of the OX40 agonist ivuxolimab.

CDR3: CASSQTGTGGFNSPLHF. DNA of the CDR3: TGTGCCAGCAGTCAAACAGGGACAGGGGGCTTTAATTCACCCCTCCACTTT. V usage is TRBV28 and J usage is TRBJ1-6; 12 nucleotides line up with TRBD1. The V gene end was trimmed by 5 bases and the J gene end by 6 bases; junction bases not matched to a gene: 8. This CDR3 contains 17 residues. Per germline, CDR1 MDHEN and CDR2 SYDVKM.